Listed here are 4 T cell receptor beta chains from one sample, sequenced in a study of blood T cells in healthy people across ages. Primers used in a second PCR of roughly 6 to 11 cycles were a sample-barcoded 5' primer and a J-beta primer mix. Each CDR3 protein is one row after TCRdb ran MiXCR on the 5' RACE reads. The data show hundreds of thousands of distinct CDR3 sequences, with nearly 60% seen just once and 20% to 25% held by the top ten. Sequences were obtained from blood. Receptors originate from a man aged 25 to 40 in good health.

This chain links TRBV6-5 with TRBJ2-7; D gene ambiguous. The CDR3 loop spans 12 amino acids. Germline V lookup: CDR1 MNHEY, CDR2 SVGAGI. The V end lost 6 bases, the J end lost 6 bases, and 12 bases lay between the germline ends. CDR3 DNA sequence: TGTGCCAGCAGGCGAGACAACGGCGAGCAGTACTTC. Amino acid sequence: CASRRDNGEQYF.

In this sample, this clonotype turned up once. The chain couples TRBV28 to TRBJ2-7, with TRBD2 matching 7 bases. Per germline, CDR1 MDHEN and CDR2 SYDVKM. J gave up 12 bases and V 6 bases, and 20 bases lay outside the gene matches. The CDR3 has 15 residues. This CDR3 reads CASSQGGRGRETRYF. CDR3 coding DNA: TGTGCCAGCAGCCAGGGCGGGAGAGGTCGAGAGACCCGGTACTTC.

V gene TRBV10-3 combines with J gene TRBJ2-5; D assignment may be TRBD1 or TRBD2 (6 bases each). The J call may be in error: the DNA end matches TRBJ2-7 better. The CDR3 totals 16 residues. CDR1 is ENHRY and CDR2 is SYGVKD in the germline V gene. CDR3 amino acids: CAISRVGGTSRYEQYF. CDR3 nucleotides: TGTGCCATCTCCCGGGTTGGGGGGACATCTCGCTACGAGCAGTACTTC.

As concerns this clonotype: A read error may produce the germline difference seen at one junction end. V usage is TRBV12-3 or TRBV12-4 and J usage is TRBJ1-2; no firm D call. The CDR3 covers 15 residues. The CDR3 reads CASSPTASLLGGHTF. The CDR3 coding sequence is TGTGCCAGCTCCCCCACCGCCAGCCTTTTAGGTGGCCACACCTTC.